These 24 T cell receptor beta chains share one sample of origin, sequenced in a study of T cells after yellow fever vaccination. Each CDR3 protein gets one entry after TCRdb re-called the 5' RACE reads with MiXCR. The sample lists about 350,000 distinct CDR3 sequences, roughly 12% occurring once. The specimen comprised PBMCs, sampled on the day of the first yellow fever vaccination. These TCRs come from a man aged 18 to 29 who received the YFV17D yellow fever vaccine.

In its sample, this clonotype was seen a few times. The rearrangement uses TRBV20-1 and TRBJ1-5, with D tentatively TRBD1 (6 bases). The CDR3 totals 13 residues. The V and J ends lost 3 bases and 4 bases respectively, with 10 bases between them. Per the germline V gene, CDR1 is DFQATT and CDR2 is SNEGSKA (reference sequence). The CDR3 DNA reads as TGCAGTGCTAGCGCCAGGGGAAATCAGCCCCAGCATTTT. Translated, it gives CSASARGNQPQHF.

This CDR3 is CASSGEGSSYNEQFF. The DNA of the CDR3 is TGTGCCAGCAGCGGAGAGGGGAGCTCCTACAATGAGCAGTTCTTC. This chain links TRBV9 with TRBJ2-1; D possibly matches TRBD1 or TRBD2 (5 bases each). Germline V gene lookup returns CDR1 SGDLS and CDR2 YYNGEE. The CDR3 loop spans 15 amino acids. V lost 3 bases and J 0 bases, leaving 10 bases between the germline ends. The entire variable domain, with the rest obtained from reference TRBV9 and TRBJ2-1, is as follows: DSGVTQTPKHLITATGQRVTLRCSPRSGDLSVYWYQQSLDQGLQFLIQYYNGEERAKGNILERFSAQQFPDLHSELNLSSLELGDSALYFCASSGEGSSYNEQFFGPGTRLTVL.

This clonotype was seen more than once but under ten times. The chain links TRBV28 to TRBJ2-2, with D possibly matching TRBD1 (5 bases). Trimming removed 3 bases from V and 6 bases from J, with 17 bases in between. CDR3 size: 16 residues. The germline V gene encodes CDR1 MDHEN and CDR2 SYDVKM. The CDR3 protein is CASSFRDVVGAGELFF. For the CDR3, the DNA is TGTGCCAGCAGTTTTAGAGATGTTGTAGGGGCCGGGGAGCTGTTTTTT.

V usage is TRBV2 and J usage is TRBJ2-3; D unclear. Looked up from germline, CDR1 is SNHLY and CDR2 is FYNNEI. The CDR3 loop spans 13 amino acids. Between the trimmed V and J ends, which lost 0 bases and 4 bases, there was a span of 5 bases. In nucleotides, the CDR3 is TGTGCCAGCAGTGAAGCCCGGGCAGATACGCAGTATTTT. It translates to CASSEARADTQYF.

This clonotype came up a few times. The CDR3: CSATDGRGYGYTF. In DNA form, the CDR3 reads TGCAGTGCTACCGACGGAAGGGGTTATGGCTACACCTTC. The J gene is TRBJ1-2, the V gene TRBV20-1, with D possibly matching TRBD1 (5 bases). The V end was cut by 4 bases, the J end by 5 bases, with 14 bases between. Germline V gene lookup returns CDR1 DFQATT and CDR2 SNEGSKA (reference sequence). The CDR3 is 13 amino acids.

This chain connects TRBV20-1 to TRBJ2-7; 8 bases are shared with TRBD1. CDR1 is DFQATT and CDR2 is SNEGSKA in the germline V gene (reference sequence). The CDR3 sequence is 13 residues long. V lost 6 bases and J lost 5; bases outside the gene matches: 9. The CDR3 here is CSARTGKGDEQYV. The CDR3 nucleotides are TGCAGTGCCAGGACAGGGAAGGGCGACGAGCAGTACGTC.

The J gene is TRBJ1-5, the V gene TRBV7-2, with 11 bases lining up with TRBD1. Germline V gene sequence: CDR1 SGHTA, CDR2 FQGNSA. The CDR3 is 17 residues long. J lost 1 base, V lost 5 bases, and 7 bases had no gene match. CDR3 sequence: CASSKGGDRGSNQPQHF. The CDR3 coding sequence is TGTGCCAGCAGCAAAGGCGGGGACAGGGGGAGCAATCAGCCCCAGCATTTT.

This clonotype was counted between two and nine times. The genes are TRBV4-2 and TRBJ2-3; 8 nucleotides match TRBD2. The CDR3 extends over 18 amino acids. V lost 4 bases and J lost 3; bases outside the gene matches: 15. Germline CDR1 is LGHNA and CDR2 is YNFKEQ. The CDR3 sequence is CASSRTQPGGAGTDTQYF. CDR3 DNA sequence: TGTGCCAGCAGCCGTACACAACCCGGGGGGGCTGGGACAGATACGCAGTATTTT.

The rearrangement links TRBV20-1 to TRBJ2-1; D possibly corresponds to TRBD2 (6 bases). Trimming took off 3 bases at V and 6 bases at J, with 15 bases between the two ends. The CDR3 has 14 amino acids. The germline CDR1 and CDR2 sequences are DFQATT and SNEGSKA (reference sequence). In DNA form, the CDR3 reads TGCAGTGCTAGTAGGGGACTCGCATCCAATGAGCAGTTCTTC. As protein: CSASRGLASNEQFF.

The J gene is TRBJ2-5, the V gene TRBV12-3 or TRBV12-4; no clear D. This CDR3 has 14 amino acids. Between the trimmed V and J ends, which lost 2 bases and 1 base, there was a span of 8 bases. CDR3 region: CASSLSTTQETQYF. CDR3 sequence (DNA): TGTGCCAGCAGTTTAAGTACGACCCAAGAGACCCAGTACTTC.

This rearrangement joins TRBV6-1 to TRBJ2-4; 12 bases fit TRBD2. Per germline, CDR1 MNHNS and CDR2 SASEGT. V gave up 6 bases and J gave up 6 bases; unmatched junction bases: 9. The length of the CDR3 is 16 residues. CDR3 DNA: TGTGCCAGCAGCCCCAGACTAGCGGGGGAGGGAAACATTCAGTACTTC. Amino acids: CASSPRLAGEGNIQYF.

The chain has TRBV4-2 and TRBJ2-4; D perhaps matches TRBD1 (6 bases). Germline loops: CDR1 LGHNA, CDR2 YNFKEQ. The ends were cut back, 6 bases at V and 6 bases at J, with 15 bases in the middle. There are 14 residues in the CDR3. CDR3 protein: CASSPLGGGNIQYF. DNA of the CDR3: TGTGCCAGCAGTCCCTTAGGGGGTGGAAACATTCAGTACTTC.

The sample holds a few counts of this clonotype. The chain combines TRBV15 with TRBJ2-5; D gene ambiguous. The ends were cut back, 5 bases at V and 1 base at J, with 5 bases in the middle. The CDR3 length is 12 residues. The germline CDR1 and CDR2 sequences are LNHNV and YYDKDF (reference sequence). The chain's CDR3 is CATSPRQETQYF. In DNA, the CDR3 is TGTGCCACCAGCCCCCGCCAAGAGACCCAGTACTTC.

Only a few counts were recorded for this clonotype. The chain links TRBV7-6 to TRBJ2-7, with 7 nucleotides matching TRBD1. Germline loops: CDR1 SGHVS, CDR2 FNYEAQ. V was clipped by 5 bases and J by 6 bases; unmatched bases: 7. This CDR3 is built from 13 residues. CDR3 loop: CASSGTEHLEQYF. The CDR3 coding sequence is TGTGCCAGCAGCGGGACAGAACACCTCGAGCAGTACTTC. The whole variable domain, remainder taken from reference TRBV7-6 and TRBJ2-7, is GAGVSQSPRYKVTKRGQDVALRCDPISGHVSLYWYRQALGQGPEFLTYFNYEAQQDKSGLPNDRFSAERPEGSISTLTIQRTEQRDSAMYRCASSGTEHLEQYFGPGTRLTVT.

CDR3 in amino acids: CSARDRGGRETQYF. For the CDR3, the DNA is TGCAGTGCTAGAGATCGCGGGGGTAGGGAGACCCAGTACTTC. This chain links TRBV20-1 with TRBJ2-5; the match to TRBD2 covers 7 bases. The CDR3 is made up of 14 amino acids. Germline V lookup: CDR1 DFQATT, CDR2 SNEGSKA (reference sequence). Unmatched junction bases numbered 6, after V lost 0 bases and J lost 5 bases.

The chain has TRBV7-6 and TRBJ2-5; 7 bases match TRBD2. Losses at the gene ends were 1 base for V and 4 bases for J; bases not matched to a gene: 6. This CDR3 spans 15 amino acids. CDR1 SGHVS and CDR2 FNYEAQ come from the germline V gene. The CDR3 coding sequence is TGTGCCAGCAGCTTAGAGGTCGGCGGGGGAGAGACCCAGTACTTC. Translated, it gives CASSLEVGGGETQYF.

This clonotype has a count of ten or more. The chain is built from TRBV5-1 and TRBJ2-3, with a weak D call TRBD2 (6 bases). Germline V gene data show CDR1 as SGHRS and CDR2 as YFSETQ. Trimming removed 4 bases at V and 0 bases at J, with 15 bases between. The CDR3 runs to 16 residues. CDR3 sequence: CASSPPLAESTDTQYF. Here the CDR3 DNA reads TGCGCCAGCAGCCCCCCCTTAGCGGAGAGCACAGATACGCAGTATTTT.

The gene calls are TRBV3-1 and TRBJ2-3, with 9 bases lining up with TRBD2. Unmatched junction bases numbered 3, after V lost 4 bases and J lost 4 bases. CDR3 length equals 14 residues. The germline V gene encodes CDR1 LGHDT and CDR2 YNNKEL (reference sequence). CDR3 region: CASSPRTSADTQYF. Written as DNA, the CDR3 is TGTGCCAGCAGCCCCCGGACTAGCGCAGATACGCAGTATTTT.

A few counts support this clonotype. V and J are TRBV7-2 and TRBJ2-3, with D possibly being TRBD1 or TRBD2 (6 bases each). V was trimmed by 8 bases and J by 4 bases, leaving 13 bases between them. This CDR3 spans 13 amino acids. The germline V gene has CDR1 SGHTA and CDR2 FQGNSA. CDR3 coding DNA: TGTGCCAGCGGTCTCGGGGGCGCAGATACGCAGTATTTT. The encoded protein is CASGLGGADTQYF.

This clonotype appeared many times. The gene calls are TRBV10-3 and TRBJ2-7, with 12 bases fitting TRBD2. The CDR3 covers 14 residues. V lost 8 bases to trimming and J lost 0 bases; unmatched junction nucleotides: 2. The germline V gene encodes CDR1 ENHRY and CDR2 SYGVKD. CDR3 DNA: TGTGCCATCCGGACTAGCGGGGACTCCTACGAGCAGTACTTC. Protein sequence: CAIRTSGDSYEQYF.

The genes are TRBV7-9 and TRBJ2-7; D remains unclear. V lost 5 bases to trimming and J lost 8 bases, with 16 bases between them. Germline-derived CDR1 and CDR2 are SEHNR and FQNEAQ (reference sequence). This CDR3 comprises 13 residues. CDR3 DNA: TGTGCCAGCAGCCCATCGGGCCAAGCCAAGCAGTACTTC. Amino acid sequence: CASSPSGQAKQYF.

The V and J genes are TRBV20-1 and TRBJ2-7; perhaps TRBD1 as D (6 bases). V was clipped by 4 bases and J by 2 bases, with 18 bases between them. The germline V gene encodes CDR1 DFQATT and CDR2 SNEGSKA (reference sequence). This CDR3 contains 15 residues. CDR3: CSAISPQGLAYEQYF. The CDR3 region has the DNA TGCAGTGCTATCTCCCCACAGGGTCTCGCCTACGAGCAGTACTTC.

The rearrangement joins TRBV10-3 to TRBJ2-7; the match to TRBD1 covers 8 bases. The CDR3 is made up of 14 amino acids. V was clipped by 6 bases and J by 2 bases; unmatched bases: 6. CDR1 and CDR2 (germline): ENHRY, SYGVKD. CDR3 nucleotide sequence: TGTGCCATCAGGGGGACAGGCGCTACCTACGAGCAGTACTTC. It is translated as CAIRGTGATYEQYF.

This clonotype was recorded a few times. The V call is TRBV29-1, the J call TRBJ2-5; D gene ambiguous. The CDR3 runs 13 residues. Trimming took 3 bases from V and 5 from J, leaving 13 bases between them. CDR1 is SQVTM and CDR2 is ANQGSEA in the germline V gene. The CDR3 is CSVEGRDRETQYF. The CDR3 DNA sequence: TGCAGCGTTGAGGGCAGAGATCGTGAGACCCAGTACTTC.